This T cell receptor (beta chain) originates from a study of cytomegalovirus exposure and HLA in healthy donors. With 60 Vbeta and 13 Jbeta primers, the PCR was carried out. Assay used: immunoSEQ multiplex PCR; TCRdb lists only in-frame clones, some missing. The table has 90,000 to 100,000 clones, 65% to 80% seen once. Trimming cost V 1 base and J 6 bases; bases outside gene matches: 7. Germline CDR1 SGHRS, CDR2 YFSETQ. CDR3 size: 15 residues. Sequencing used PBMCs. The gene calls are TRBV5-1 and TRBJ2-1; 7 bases match TRBD1. This TCR was sampled from a man in his forties or fifties in good health and CMV-seropositive. The CDR3 reads CASSLRQGVGNEQFF. CDR3 DNA: TGCGCCAGCAGCTTGCGACAGGGTGTTGGCAATGAGCAGTTCTTC. Filled out from reference TRBV5-1 and TRBJ2-1, the complete variable domain reads KAGVTQTPRYLIKTRGQQVTLSCSPISGHRSVSWYQQTPGQGLQFLFEYFSETQRNKGNFPGRFSGRQFSNSRSEMNVSTLELGDSALYLCASSLRQGVGNEQFFGPGTRLTVL.